This T cell receptor (beta chain) comes out of a study of CD8+CD57+ T cells in acquired aplastic anemia. About the study: The mean DNA yield obtained from sorted CD4+ and CD8+ cells came to 3 to 3.5 ug.

Study-wide findings and caveats: The CD8+ Simpson's diversity of patients and controls was not significantly different. The same twenty-nine CD8+ CDR3 sequences occurred in patients and in controls.

A note on this clonotype: What it binds is unknown.

The CDR3 has 15 residues. The germline V and J ends were trimmed by 4 bases and 2 bases, with 14 bases remaining between them. Germline assignment: CDR1 WNHNN and CDR2 SYGVQD (reference sequence). Genomic DNA templated the TCR beta VDJ and CDR3 profiling. In TCRdb, the reads were re-called with MiXCR into one record per CDR3 protein. This sample yields some 150,000 distinct CDR3 sequences, of which 70% to 80% are seen a single time; about 50% belongs to the top ten. All sequencing subjects had displayed CD8+CD57+ cell expansion on flow cytometry. The blood sampling took place in patients who had so far received no therapy.

This clonotype was sampled from a human donor with aplastic anemia. Sequenced input: sorted CD4+, CD8+, or CD8+CD57+ T cells (not recorded which) from PBMCs. The chain links TRBV10-1 to TRBJ1-2; the D gene is possibly TRBD1 (6 bases). CDR3 in amino acids: CASSVGPGANYGYTF. The DNA of the CDR3 is TGCGCCAGCAGTGTGGGGCCAGGGGCAAACTATGGCTACACCTTC.